Described below is a single T cell receptor (beta chain) sequence and its context. The sample belongs to a study of shared clonotypes between healthy human individuals. Generated by immunoSEQ multiplex PCR, the TCRdb table keeps only in-frame clones and is missing some. The sample has around 2.3 million clones, nearly 97% seen once. This CDR3 has 14 amino acids. Germline V gene sequence: CDR1 WSHSY, CDR2 SAAADI. V lost 6 bases, J lost 4 bases, and 16 bases lay in between. The sample comprised naive CD4+ T cells sorted from blood. The sample's subset: CD45RA+ positively selected. This chain links TRBV10-2 with TRBJ2-7; possibly TRBD1 for D (6 bases). The receptor was isolated from a man younger than 30 in good health. The CDR3 loop is CASSPQSQGYEQYF. The CDR3 DNA reads TGCGCCAGCAGCCCTCAATCCCAGGGGTACGAGCAGTACTTC.